This T cell receptor (beta chain) is from a study of cytomegalovirus exposure and HLA in healthy donors. The germline CDR1 and CDR2 sequences are GTSNPN and SVGIG (reference sequence). The CDR3 is made up of 13 amino acids. The PCR employed 60 Vbeta primers together with 13 Jbeta primers. Data came from immunoSEQ multiplex PCR; TCRdb stores just in-frame clones and leaves some out. The table records approximately 50,000 clones, approximately 83% of them present only once. The V gene is TRBV30, the J gene TRBJ1-1, with TRBD1 as a possible D gene (6 bases). This clonotype was obtained from a young man in good health and CMV-seronegative. The sample comprised PBMCs. The CDR3 coding sequence is TGTGTTCAAGGGGGGGGAGTGAACACTGAAGCTTTCTTT. This gives the protein CVQGGGVNTEAFF.